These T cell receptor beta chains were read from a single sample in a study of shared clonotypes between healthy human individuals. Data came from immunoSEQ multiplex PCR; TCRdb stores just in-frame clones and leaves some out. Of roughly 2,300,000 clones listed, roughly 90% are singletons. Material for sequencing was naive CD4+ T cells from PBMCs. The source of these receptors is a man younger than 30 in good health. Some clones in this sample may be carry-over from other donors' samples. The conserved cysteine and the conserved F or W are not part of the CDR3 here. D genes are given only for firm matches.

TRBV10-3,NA,AISEADRSSGNTIY
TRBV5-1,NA,ASSLDQGKGEQY
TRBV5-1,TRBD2,ASSLAGSRAGSYEQY
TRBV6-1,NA,ASSEGIQPTQPQH
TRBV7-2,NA,ASSLWNRRNEQF
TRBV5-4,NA,ASSWGQGNTEAF
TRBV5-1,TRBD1,ASSSRQGNTGELF
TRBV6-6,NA,ASSNREPQH
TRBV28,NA,ASHNRNLYGYT
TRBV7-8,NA,ASSLRPGQLTEAF
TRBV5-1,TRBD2,ASSLVVSGNFKF
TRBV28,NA,ASSWGAETGELF
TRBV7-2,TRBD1,ASSLVSGTGGGQPQH
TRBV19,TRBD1,ASLTGGTGGLNQPQH
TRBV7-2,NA,ASSRGGSGSYEQY
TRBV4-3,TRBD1,ASSQGGGGGYGYT
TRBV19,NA,ASSIIRETGYT
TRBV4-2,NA,ASSFLGATGTFGQF
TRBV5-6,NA,ASSKASYGYT
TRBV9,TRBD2,ASSVVGTGGAETQY
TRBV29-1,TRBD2,SYSGRRGTDTQY
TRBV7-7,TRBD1,ASSRDRDYEQY
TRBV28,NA,ASGSPQRGGAYEQY
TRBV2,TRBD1,ASSEQGVDTQY
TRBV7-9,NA,ASSSWGQSDQPQH
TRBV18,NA,ASSPTYSGELF
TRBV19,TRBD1,ASSIPGPGGFGYT
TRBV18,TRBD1,ASSPQGAYTGELF
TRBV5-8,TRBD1,ASRTGTGKNTEAF
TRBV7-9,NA,ASTLLYMGTQY
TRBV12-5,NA,ASGLVMGVSANEQF
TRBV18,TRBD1,ASSRPVPGGPQAETQY
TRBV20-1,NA,SAGPGLKY
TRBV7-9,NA,ASSKTPQSDTEAF
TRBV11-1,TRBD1,ASRPTGFNTGELF
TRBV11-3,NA,ASSLGSPDAGGELF
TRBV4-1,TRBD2,ASSQGTSGSGEQY
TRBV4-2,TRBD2,ASSQGVGSSGRNLPYNEQF
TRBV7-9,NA,ASSLVPGDQETQY
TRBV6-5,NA,ASSPFGQTTEAF
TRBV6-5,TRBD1,ASTWTGSNYGYT
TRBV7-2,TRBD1,ASSRPGQGSTGELF
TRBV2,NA,ASSFERLADTQY
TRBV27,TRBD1,ASSFAGGYTEAF
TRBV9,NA,ASSVVPSERGELF
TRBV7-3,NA,ASSLSRYEQY
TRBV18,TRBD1,ASSQRTGNTGELF
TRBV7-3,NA,ASSLQGGTDTQY
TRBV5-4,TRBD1,ASSLDRGTGNTIY
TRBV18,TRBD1,ASSLRTGGNEQY
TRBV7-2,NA,ASSLGLVASYNEQF
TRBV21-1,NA,ASSKGPGAGKREQY
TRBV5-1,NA,ASKNILANTGELF
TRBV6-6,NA,ASSYSRGTEAF